This paragraph covers one TCR beta chain sequence. This specimen belongs to a study of beta chain features in type 1 diabetes. Study-level background: Over all samples combined, about 100,000,000 sorted cells were examined.

Germline V gene data show CDR1 as SGHTA and CDR2 as FQGTGA. V shed 5 bases and J shed 3 bases, with 8 bases lying between them. This CDR3 has 13 residues. Reverse transcription of all isolated RNA meant that expressed TCRB transcripts were sequenced. The method was immunoSEQ multiplex PCR; TCRdb's version includes in-frame clones alone and lacks a portion of them. The table has roughly 150,000 clones, about 8.1% seen once. This TCR came from a man younger than 30 in good health. The rearrangement joins TRBV7-3 to TRBJ1-5; D perhaps matches TRBD1 (5 bases). Sequences were obtained from central memory CD4+ T cells from blood. Written as DNA, the CDR3 is TGTGCCAGCAGCCAGGGCCCCAATCAGCCCCAGCATTTT. The encoded protein is CASSQGPNQPQHF.